The 5 T cell receptor beta chains given below trace back to one sample, sequenced in a study of shared clonotypes between healthy human individuals. Assay: immunoSEQ multiplex PCR; the TCRdb copy retains only in-frame clones and omits some. Of more than 2 million clones listed, approximately 94% are singletons. Sequenced: naive CD4+ T cells sorted from blood. As for subset: CD45RA+ positively selected. These receptors were obtained from a young man in good health.

This chain connects TRBV5-1 to TRBJ2-7; D is uncertain. Trimming left V 4 bases short and J 5 bases short, with 13 bases between. Germline V gene lookup returns CDR1 SGHRS and CDR2 YFSETQ. The CDR3 is 13 amino acids. CDR3 in amino acids: CASSGPNEHEQYF. The CDR3 DNA reads TGCGCCAGCAGCGGGCCCAACGAGCACGAGCAGTACTTC.

J is TRBJ1-6 and V is TRBV7-8; D remains unclear. CDR3 length: 17 residues. Germline V gene data show CDR1 as SGHVS and CDR2 as FQNEAQ. V shed 5 bases and J shed 9 bases, with 23 bases lying between them. The CDR3 loop is CASSLGGIPGKTSPLHF. CDR3 DNA sequence: TGTGCCAGCAGCCTAGGAGGGATTCCGGGGAAGACTTCACCCCTCCACTTT. The full variable domain, its missing parts supplied by reference TRBV7-8 and TRBJ1-6, is GAGVSQSPRYKVAKRGQDVALRCDPISGHVSLFWYQQALGQGPEFLTYFQNEAQLDKSGLPSDRFFAERPEGSVSTLKIQRTQQEDSAVYLCASSLGGIPGKTSPLHFGNGTRLTVT.

The rearrangement uses TRBV30 and TRBJ1-6, with a weak D call TRBD1 (6 bases). The V gene lost 6 bases and the J gene lost 6 bases, with 12 bases spanning the gap. Germline CDR1 reads GTSNPN; CDR2 reads SVGIG (reference sequence). The CDR3 extends over 13 amino acids. The CDR3 here is CACRQETNSPLHF. CDR3 DNA sequence: TGTGCCTGTAGACAGGAGACTAATTCACCCCTCCACTTT. Using reference TRBV30 and TRBJ1-6 for the parts outside the CDR3, the full variable domain is SQTIHQWPATLVQPVGSPLSLECTVEGTSNPNLYWYRQAAGRGLQLLFYSVGIGQISSEVPQNLSASRPQDRQFILSSKKLLLSDSGFYLCACRQETNSPLHFGNGTRLTVT.

The chain has TRBV7-9 and TRBJ1-1, with no clear D. The CDR3 is 14 amino acids. V shed 2 bases and J shed 1 base, with 8 bases lying between them. CDR1 and CDR2 (germline): SEHNR, FQNEAQ (reference sequence). The CDR3 region has the DNA TGTGCCAGCAGCTTAATTCGGGAGAACACTGAAGCTTTCTTT. It codes for CASSLIRENTEAFF.

As concerns this clone: Distinct nucleotide sequences in the sample also encode this CDR3. The J gene is TRBJ2-2, the V gene TRBV11-3; no reliable D call. This CDR3 has 12 amino acids. V gave up 5 bases and J gave up 7 bases, with 8 bases separating them. CDR1 and CDR2 (germline): SGHNT, YENEEA. The CDR3 reads CASSLRSGELFF. CDR3 bases: TGTGCCAGCAGCCTGCGCAGCGGGGAGCTGTTTTTT.